This T cell receptor beta chain was documented in a study of CD8 T cells in Susac syndrome. Findings and caveats of the study: That the number of individuals in its TCR sequencing and HLA analysis was relatively small was acknowledged by the study.

Notes on this clonotype: The antigen is not known.

Sequencing of TCR beta was undertaken in CD8+ and CD4+ T cells derived from blood. The CD8+ and CD4+ T cells were isolated magnetically using a negative isolation approach, whereas the TEMRA cells were enriched by FACS. An input of about 0.5 to 1 ug of RNA was subjected to reverse transcription using random hexamers. The immunoSEQ assay covered 54 Vbeta and 13 Jbeta segments for CDR3. TCRdb reprocessed the immunoSEQ multiplex PCR reads with MiXCR, giving one entry per CDR3 protein. The sample contains around 230,000 distinct CDR3 sequences, around 95% of which appear only once. Germline assignment: CDR1 SNHLY and CDR2 FYNNEI. The CDR3 contains 12 residues. V was pared by 1 base and J by 4 bases, with 4 bases between.

The sequence came from a human donor with multiple sclerosis. The sample consisted of CD4+ T cells from PBMCs. The rearrangement joins TRBV2 to TRBJ1-2; D not resolved. CDR3 residues: CASSEGAYGYTF. The DNA of the CDR3 is TGTGCCAGCAGTGAAGGAGCCTATGGCTACACCTTC.